The T cell receptor beta chain described here comes from a study of shared clonotypes between healthy human individuals. TCRdb's table, derived via immunoSEQ multiplex PCR, lists solely in-frame clones and lacks some. The sample records about 1.5 million clones, approximately 98% being singletons. V was shortened by 0 bases and J by 0 bases, with 7 bases between the two germline ends. The CDR3 totals 15 residues. Germline assignment: CDR1 SGDLS and CDR2 YYNGEE. The rearrangement uses TRBV9 and TRBJ1-5; D remains unclear. The sample taken for sequencing was naive CD4+ T cells sorted from blood. Subset denoted: CD45RA+ positively selected. This sequence originates from a man in his thirties or forties in good health. In nucleotides, the CDR3 is TGTGCCAGCAGCGTAGAGGCAGGTAGCAATCAGCCCCAGCATTTT. This sequence encodes CASSVEAGSNQPQHF.